This is a list of T cell receptor beta chains from one sample in a study of T-cell memory formation after mild COVID-19. TCRdb analysed the 5' RACE reads with MiXCR anew, one entry per CDR3 protein. The sample holds 340,000 or so distinct CDR3 sequences, over 10% seen once. The sequenced sample was PBMCs or a T cell subset sorted from them (not recorded which). All receptors derive from a man aged 18 to 29 who had mild COVID-19 (a few samples of this study predate the infection). Cell type and time point are not known. Both conserved end residues are part of each CDR3. The D gene is left open where the match is weak. Only part of the rows carry a size: once, few, many, or a class if the clone is expanded.

J: TRBJ1-2
D: TRBD1
size: -
V: TRBV19
CDR3: CATRTGGLFYGYTF
DNA: TGTGCCACCCGGACAGGGGGGTTATTCTATGGCTACACCTTC

J: TRBJ1-2
D: -
size: few
V: TRBV5-1
CDR3: CASSGTGDQDGYTF
DNA: TGCGCCAGCAGCGGCACGGGTGACCAAGACGGCTACACCTTC

J: TRBJ2-1
D: TRBD1
size: few
V: TRBV14
CDR3: CASSPSQGFYNEQFF
DNA: TGTGCCAGCAGCCCGTCACAGGGGTTTTACAATGAGCAGTTCTTC

J: TRBJ1-1
D: TRBD1
size: many
V: TRBV24-1
CDR3: CATSDSGTGDTEAFF
DNA: TGTGCCACCAGTGATTCCGGGACAGGGGACACTGAAGCTTTCTTT

J: TRBJ2-2
D: -
size: few
V: TRBV20-1
CDR3: CSASTSYTNTGELFF
DNA: TGCAGTGCTTCAACTAGCTACACGAACACCGGGGAGCTGTTTTTT

J: TRBJ2-3
D: TRBD2
size: few
V: TRBV10-3
CDR3: CAISDPGLAGIDTQYF
DNA: TGTGCCATCAGCGACCCGGGACTAGCGGGGATTGATACGCAGTATTTT

J: TRBJ1-1
D: -
size: few
V: TRBV6-1
CDR3: CASSYRTRVTEAFF
DNA: TGTGCCAGCAGTTACCGGACTAGGGTGACTGAAGCTTTCTTT

J: TRBJ1-6
D: -
size: few
V: TRBV6-5
CDR3: CASRKNYEAGSPLHF
DNA: TGTGCCAGCAGGAAAAACTATGAGGCTGGATCACCCCTCCACTTT

J: TRBJ1-1
D: -
size: few
V: TRBV6-1
CDR3: CASSGGRIRNTEAFF
DNA: TGTGCCAGCAGTGGGGGGCGAATCAGGAACACTGAAGCTTTCTTT

J: TRBJ1-1
D: -
size: few
V: TRBV6-6
CDR3: CAIRKGMGPNTEAFF
DNA: TGTGCCATCCGGAAAGGAATGGGGCCGAACACTGAAGCTTTCTTT

J: TRBJ2-7
D: TRBD1
size: few
V: TRBV2
CDR3: CASSEALMAGTAHPLHEQYF
DNA: TGTGCCAGCAGTGAAGCTTTAATGGCCGGGACAGCCCACCCCTTACACGAGCAGTACTTC

J: TRBJ2-3
D: -
size: -
V: TRBV7-9
CDR3: CASSLQLGAATDTQYF
DNA: TGTGCCAGCAGCTTACAGCTCGGGGCGGCCACAGATACGCAGTATTTT

J: TRBJ2-1
D: TRBD2
size: many
V: TRBV5-1
CDR3: CASSLGLAGYNEQFF
DNA: TGCGCCAGCAGCTTAGGACTAGCGGGCTACAATGAGCAGTTCTTC

J: TRBJ2-7
D: TRBD2
size: -
V: TRBV7-3
CDR3: CASSTLAGGPYEQYF
DNA: TGTGCCAGCAGCACACTAGCGGGGGGTCCCTACGAGCAGTACTTC

J: TRBJ2-5
D: TRBD2
size: many
V: TRBV12-3/TRBV12-4
CDR3: CASSLSGGEETQYF
DNA: TGTGCCAGCAGTTTATCTGGGGGGGAAGAGACCCAGTACTTC

J: TRBJ2-1
D: -
size: -
V: TRBV2
CDR3: CASSDYQNASEQFF
DNA: TGTGCCAGCAGTGATTATCAGAACGCGAGTGAGCAGTTCTTC

J: TRBJ1-1
D: -
size: -
V: TRBV12-3/TRBV12-4
CDR3: CASAPSGVWDTEAFF
DNA: TGTGCCAGCGCCCCGAGCGGGGTTTGGGACACTGAAGCTTTCTTT

J: TRBJ2-3
D: -
size: -
V: TRBV28
CDR3: CASSSPKVSSVTDTQYF
DNA: TGTGCCAGCAGTTCCCCGAAGGTTTCTAGCGTTACAGATACGCAGTATTTT

J: TRBJ2-5
D: TRBD1
size: -
V: TRBV20-1
CDR3: CSASPGQPETQYF
DNA: TGCAGTGCTAGCCCGGGACAGCCAGAGACCCAGTACTTC

J: TRBJ1-1
D: -
size: few
V: TRBV7-2
CDR3: CASSPQPRSTEAFF
DNA: TGTGCCAGCAGCCCTCAGCCTCGGAGCACTGAAGCTTTCTTT

J: TRBJ2-3
D: -
size: few
V: TRBV2
CDR3: CASSVRVGVSTDTQYF
DNA: TGTGCCAGCAGTGTCAGAGTAGGGGTGAGCACAGATACGCAGTATTTT

J: TRBJ2-5
D: TRBD1
size: -
V: TRBV7-9
CDR3: CASRKDRGPETQYF
DNA: TGTGCCAGCAGGAAGGACAGGGGTCCAGAGACCCAGTACTTC

J: TRBJ1-1
D: -
size: -
V: TRBV6-5
CDR3: CASSSSQLKAFF
DNA: TGTGCCAGCAGTTCTTCACAGCTCAAAGCTTTCTTT

J: TRBJ2-3
D: -
size: -
V: TRBV4-1
CDR3: CASSLEWGDTQYF
DNA: TGCGCCAGCAGCCTCGAGTGGGGGGATACGCAGTATTTT

J: TRBJ2-5
D: TRBD2
size: many
V: TRBV5-1
CDR3: CASSLDGTTEETQYF
DNA: TGCGCCAGCAGCTTGGACGGGACTACCGAAGAGACCCAGTACTTC

J: TRBJ2-2
D: -
size: -
V: TRBV7-7
CDR3: CASSQLTGSGTGELFF
DNA: TGTGCTAGCAGCCAACTCACAGGATCGGGCACCGGGGAGCTGTTTTTT

J: TRBJ1-1
D: -
size: many
V: TRBV6-5
CDR3: CASSYRSQGNTEAFF
DNA: TGTGCCAGCAGCTATCGGAGTCAGGGTAACACTGAAGCTTTCTTT

J: TRBJ1-2
D: -
size: many
V: TRBV20-1
CDR3: CSARELGGSDYGYTF
DNA: TGCAGTGCTAGAGAGTTGGGAGGGAGCGACTATGGCTACACCTTC